The rows below give T cell receptor beta chains drawn from one sample of a study of T cell responses to AZD1222 COVID-19 vaccine. Libraries were prepared by immunoSEQ multiplex PCR; TCRdb keeps only in-frame clonotypes and omits some of them. The sample has some 72,000 clones; approximately 90% are singletons. The specimen comprised peripheral blood, sampled on day 0 of MenACWY control vaccination. These receptors were taken from an adult in good health. The CDR3 runs from the conserved cysteine through the conserved F or W. The order of the fields is clone size, V gene, J gene, D gene, CDR3 protein, CDR3 DNA. A D gene is named only where the DNA matches it firmly. The size field is filled for only some rows; it gives once, few, many or a size class.

medium-sized,TRBV19,TRBJ1-3,TRBD1,CASRPGQGIGNTIYF,TGTGCCAGTAGGCCGGGACAGGGGATTGGAAACACCATATATTTT
NA,TRBV5-8,TRBJ2-7,NA,CASSLEKTTASYEQYF,TGTGCCAGCAGCTTGGAGAAAACGACAGCGTCCTACGAGCAGTACTTC
NA,TRBV15,TRBJ1-3,NA,CATSRDVGSGNTIYF,TGTGCCACCAGCAGAGACGTAGGCTCTGGAAACACCATATATTTT
NA,TRBV9,TRBJ2-1,TRBD2,CASSVGPTPGGYNEQFF,TGTGCCAGCAGCGTAGGCCCCACACCGGGGGGGTACAATGAGCAGTTCTTC
NA,TRBV5-5,TRBJ1-2,NA,CASSLVDTPRYGYTF,TGTGCCAGCAGCTTGGTCGACACCCCGCGTTATGGCTACACCTTC
NA,TRBV7-2,TRBJ2-3,NA,CASSFSGRTDTQYF,TGTGCCAGCAGCTTCTCAGGGAGGACAGATACGCAGTATTTT
NA,TRBV5-6,TRBJ1-2,TRBD1,CASSRQGSNYGYTF,TGTGCCAGCAGCCGACAGGGGTCTAACTATGGCTACACCTTC
NA,TRBV7-9,TRBJ2-5,NA,CATRWGLDDGETQYF,TGTGCCACACGATGGGGGTTAGACGACGGGGAGACCCAGTACTTC
NA,TRBV28,TRBJ1-2,TRBD1,CASSLGTANYGYTF,TGTGCCAGCAGTTTAGGGACAGCTAACTATGGCTACACCTTC
NA,TRBV18,TRBJ1-1,NA,CASSPKGSPEAFF,TGTGCCAGCTCACCAAAAGGGTCGCCTGAAGCTTTCTTT
NA,TRBV19,TRBJ2-7,TRBD2,CASSIRGTSGYEQYF,TGTGCCAGTAGTATACGGGGGACTAGCGGGTACGAGCAGTACTTC
NA,TRBV7-6,TRBJ2-2,NA,CASSLMGMGANTGELFF,TGTGCCAGCAGCTTAATGGGGATGGGAGCGAACACCGGGGAGCTGTTTTTT
once,TRBV11-3,TRBJ2-2,NA,CASSLGGVQTGELFF,TGTGCCAGCAGCTTAGGGGGGGTTCAAACCGGGGAGCTGTTTTTT
NA,TRBV27,TRBJ2-5,NA,CASSFFPTGETQYF,TGTGCCAGCAGTTTTTTCCCGACGGGAGAGACCCAGTACTTC
NA,TRBV7-3,TRBJ2-1,TRBD2,CASSFQRTSGSNEQFF,TGTGCCAGCAGCTTTCAAAGGACTAGCGGGAGCAATGAGCAGTTCTTC
once,TRBV2,TRBJ2-3,TRBD2,CASSQRGRTDTQYF,TGTGCCAGCAGTCAGCGGGGACGAACAGATACGCAGTATTTT
NA,TRBV6-6,TRBJ2-7,NA,CASTETGTYEQYF,TGTGCCAGCACCGAGACAGGAACCTACGAGCAGTACTTC
NA,TRBV7-9,TRBJ1-2,NA,CASSLGGVDYGYTF,TGTGCCAGCAGCTTAGGAGGGGTCGACTATGGCTACACCTTC
NA,TRBV19,TRBJ1-2,NA,CASSIVAGGSYGYTF,TGTGCCAGTAGTATAGTCGCTGGGGGATCCTATGGCTACACCTTC
NA,TRBV4-1,TRBJ1-3,NA,CASSQNEGSSGNTIYF,TGCGCCAGCAGCCAAAACGAGGGATCCTCTGGAAACACCATATATTTT
NA,TRBV6-5,TRBJ2-7,NA,CATQRLGSSYEQYF,TGTGCCACCCAACGGTTAGGATCTTCCTACGAGCAGTACTTC
NA,TRBV2,TRBJ2-7,TRBD2,CASTRSGLAGGPEQYF,TGTGCCAGCACCCGAAGTGGGCTAGCGGGAGGGCCCGAGCAGTACTTC
NA,TRBV5-8,TRBJ1-6,NA,CASSLGSSYNSPLHF,TGTGCCAGCAGCTTAGGGAGCTCCTATAATTCACCCCTCCACTTT
few,TRBV24-1,TRBJ2-5,NA,CATGTGTSETQYF,TGTGCCACCGGCACAGGGACGTCGGAGACCCAGTACTTC
NA,TRBV6-5,TRBJ2-7,TRBD1,CASSSPGQGHYEQYF,TGTGCCAGCAGCTCACCGGGACAGGGCCACTACGAGCAGTACTTC
NA,TRBV3-1/TRBV3-2,TRBJ2-5,TRBD2,CASSQERTSEETQYF,TGTGCCAGCAGCCAAGAGAGGACTAGCGAGGAGACCCAGTACTTC
NA,TRBV4-3,TRBJ2-1,NA,CASSQDGRGRDEQFF,TGCGCCAGCAGCCAAGATGGAAGGGGACGGGATGAGCAGTTCTTC
NA,TRBV14,TRBJ2-7,NA,CASSQGPAREQYF,TGTGCCAGCAGCCAAGGACCGGCGCGCGAGCAGTACTTC
NA,TRBV5-1,TRBJ2-3,NA,CASSLQSSTDTQYF,TGCGCCAGCAGCTTGCAATCTAGCACAGATACGCAGTATTTT
once,TRBV5-4,TRBJ1-1,TRBD1,CASSRDKAGGTEAFF,TGTGCCAGCAGCCGTGACAAAGCAGGGGGCACTGAAGCTTTCTTT
NA,TRBV19,TRBJ1-5,TRBD1,CASSRIDRGNNQPQHF,TGTGCCAGTAGTCGGATTGACAGGGGAAACAATCAGCCCCAGCATTTT
NA,TRBV19,TRBJ2-3,NA,CASSSRGTDTQYF,TGTGCCAGTAGTTCGCGGGGCACAGATACGCAGTATTTT
once,TRBV18,TRBJ1-2,NA,CASSPLGAVGGYTF,TGTGCCAGCTCACCACTCGGAGCGGTGGGGGGCTACACCTTC
NA,TRBV5-1,TRBJ2-1,NA,CASSNWRPDDNEQFF,TGCGCCAGCAGCAATTGGAGGCCGGATGACAATGAGCAGTTCTTC
NA,TRBV7-9,TRBJ2-3,NA,CASSLAHATDTQYF,TGTGCCAGCAGCTTAGCCCACGCCACAGATACGCAGTATTTT
once,TRBV5-1,TRBJ2-5,NA,CASSTGGAPKETQYF,TGCGCCAGCAGCACAGGAGGGGCTCCCAAAGAGACCCAGTACTTC
NA,TRBV7-9,TRBJ1-2,TRBD1,CASSLDGTANYGYTF,TGTGCCAGCAGCTTGGACGGGACAGCTAACTATGGCTACACCTTC
NA,TRBV11-1,TRBJ2-7,TRBD2,CASSSGRGTYEQYF,TGTGCCAGCAGTAGCGGGAGGGGAACCTACGAGCAGTACTTC
NA,TRBV7-9,TRBJ2-5,NA,CASSQIQETQYF,TGTGCCAGCAGCCAAATACAAGAGACCCAGTACTTC
NA,TRBV5-1,TRBJ1-1,NA,CASSSSLSAPGAEAFF,TGCGCCAGCAGCTCTTCCCTTTCGGCCCCAGGAGCTGAAGCTTTCTTT
NA,TRBV4-3,TRBJ1-5,NA,CASSQDLGTEPQHF,TGCGCCAGCAGCCAAGATCTAGGGACTGAGCCCCAGCATTTT
once,TRBV19,TRBJ1-1,NA,CASSSQRAEAFF,TGTGCCAGTAGTAGCCAGCGGGCTGAAGCTTTCTTT
NA,TRBV6-1,TRBJ2-7,NA,CASSEYEGTEQYF,TGTGCCAGCAGTGAATATGAGGGGACCGAGCAGTACTTC
NA,TRBV4-3,TRBJ2-3,NA,CASSHSGRGDDTQYF,TGCGCCAGCAGCCACAGTGGGCGGGGCGACGATACGCAGTATTTT
NA,TRBV7-9,TRBJ2-1,NA,CASSPPRAGAGLASNEQFF,TGTGCCAGCAGCCCACCCAGGGCAGGGGCGGGCCTAGCGAGTAATGAGCAGTTCTTC
NA,TRBV7-9,TRBJ1-2,TRBD1,CASSPPGQGATGYTF,TGTGCCAGCAGCCCGCCGGGACAGGGGGCGACTGGCTACACCTTC
NA,TRBV2,TRBJ2-5,TRBD2,CASSERAGASETQYF,TGTGCCAGCAGTGAACGAGCGGGAGCGTCGGAGACCCAGTACTTC